The clone carrying this T cell receptor (beta chain) was seen ten or more times. Its specificity is not known. These data are taken from a study of T cells after posttransplantation cyclophosphamide. Study-level findings and limits: Donor-recipient repertoire similarity was low at 1-2 months, rising over year one. Recipient CMV seropositivity and CMV reactivation strongly tracked TRB clonality. Blood and skin or GI T cell repertoires showed limited TRB overlap.

Data came from immunoSEQ multiplex PCR; TCRdb stores just in-frame clones and leaves some out. The sample was found to contain around 44,000 clones, and every one recurs. Germline V CDR1 and CDR2: LNHDA, SQIVND (reference sequence). The CDR3 length is 15 residues. V was pared by 4 bases and J by 4 bases, with 16 bases between. The related graft donor's blood sample was taken on the day of bone marrow donation. The material sequenced was PBMCs. The rearrangement links TRBV19 to TRBJ2-5; perhaps TRBD1 as D (5 bases). The clonotype comes from a man aged 40-49 years in good health, CMV-negative, and a related stem cell transplant donor. CDR3 in amino acids: CASSTAAQVGETQYF. The CDR3 DNA reads TGTGCCAGTAGTACTGCGGCACAGGTAGGAGAGACCCAGTACTTC.